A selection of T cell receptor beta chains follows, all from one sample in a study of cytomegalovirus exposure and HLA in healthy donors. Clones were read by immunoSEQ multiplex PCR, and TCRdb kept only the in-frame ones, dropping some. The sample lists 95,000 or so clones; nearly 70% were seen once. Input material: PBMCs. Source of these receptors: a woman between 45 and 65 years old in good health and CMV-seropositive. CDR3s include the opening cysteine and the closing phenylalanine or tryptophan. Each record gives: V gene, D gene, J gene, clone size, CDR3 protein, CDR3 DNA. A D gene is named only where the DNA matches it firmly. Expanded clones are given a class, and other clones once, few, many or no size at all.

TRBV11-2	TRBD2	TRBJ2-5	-	CASSGRGLQETQYF	TGTGCCAGCAGCGGGAGGGGCCTCCAAGAGACCCAGTACTTC
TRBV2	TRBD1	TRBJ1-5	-	CASSPYFGTGYQPQHF	TGTGCCAGCAGTCCTTACTTCGGGACAGGGTATCAGCCCCAGCATTTT
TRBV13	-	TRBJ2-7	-	CASSLAETVVPSEQYF	TGTGCCAGCAGCTTAGCGGAGACAGTGGTGCCCTCCGAGCAGTACTTC
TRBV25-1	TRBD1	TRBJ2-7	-	CASRLGTGGPYEQYF	TGTGCCAGCAGACTCGGGACAGGGGGGCCCTACGAGCAGTACTTC
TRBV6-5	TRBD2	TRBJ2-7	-	CASSRTSTGEQYF	TGTGCCAGCAGTAGGACTAGTACAGGCGAGCAGTACTTC
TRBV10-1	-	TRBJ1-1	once	CASSESPGNTEAFF	TGCGCCAGCAGTGAGTCCCCAGGGAACACTGAAGCTTTCTTT
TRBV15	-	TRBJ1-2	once	CATSGQVDGYTF	TGTGCCACCAGCGGCCAGGTCGATGGCTACACCTTC
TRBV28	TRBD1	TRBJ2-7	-	CASSSFGQGISWEQYF	TGTGCCAGCAGTTCCTTTGGACAGGGCATTTCATGGGAGCAGTACTTC
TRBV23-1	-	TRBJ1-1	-	CASSQTRMNTEAFF	TGCGCCAGCAGTCAAACAAGAATGAACACTGAAGCTTTCTTT
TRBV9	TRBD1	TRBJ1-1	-	CASSVAPGTGGTEAFF	TGTGCCAGCAGCGTAGCCCCCGGGACAGGGGGCACTGAAGCTTTCTTT
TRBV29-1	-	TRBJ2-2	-	CSASSLPAGELFF	TGCAGCGCCTCGTCTCTCCCCGCCGGGGAGCTGTTTTTT
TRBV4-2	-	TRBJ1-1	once	CASSQVTAAAGEAFF	TGTGCCAGCAGCCAAGTCACGGCTGCGGCGGGTGAAGCTTTCTTT
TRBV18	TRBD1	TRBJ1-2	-	CASSPPGGGYTF	TGTGCCAGCTCACCTCCAGGGGGAGGCTACACCTTC
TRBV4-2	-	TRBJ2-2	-	CASSREGQNTGELFF	TGTGCCAGCAGCCGAGAAGGACAAAACACCGGGGAGCTGTTTTTT
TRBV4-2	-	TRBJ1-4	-	CASRPPGRTNEKLFF	TGTGCCAGCAGACCCCCAGGGCGGACTAATGAAAAACTGTTTTTT
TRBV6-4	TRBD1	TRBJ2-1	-	CASSAGQGAPFGQFF	TGTGCCAGCAGTGCTGGACAGGGGGCGCCTTTTGGGCAGTTCTTC